This T cell receptor beta chain was identified in a study of T cell responses to AZD1222 COVID-19 vaccine. Germline V lookup: CDR1 MNHEY, CDR2 SMNVEV (reference sequence). CDR3 size: 15 residues. Trimming removed 5 bases from V and 5 bases from J, with 13 bases in between. Only in-frame clones appear in the TCRdb table, and some are missing; sequencing was by immunoSEQ multiplex PCR. The table has 150,000 to 160,000 clones, roughly nine tenths seen once; the top ten hold approximately 1.5%. The sequence derives from an adult who received the AZD1222 COVID-19 vaccine. This chain connects TRBV27 to TRBJ1-6, with no clear D. The sample here was peripheral blood, taken 28 days after the second AZD1222 dose. This CDR3 is CASSRMGRNNSPLHF. The CDR3, as DNA: TGTGCCAGCAGTCGCATGGGCAGGAATAATTCACCCCTCCACTTT.